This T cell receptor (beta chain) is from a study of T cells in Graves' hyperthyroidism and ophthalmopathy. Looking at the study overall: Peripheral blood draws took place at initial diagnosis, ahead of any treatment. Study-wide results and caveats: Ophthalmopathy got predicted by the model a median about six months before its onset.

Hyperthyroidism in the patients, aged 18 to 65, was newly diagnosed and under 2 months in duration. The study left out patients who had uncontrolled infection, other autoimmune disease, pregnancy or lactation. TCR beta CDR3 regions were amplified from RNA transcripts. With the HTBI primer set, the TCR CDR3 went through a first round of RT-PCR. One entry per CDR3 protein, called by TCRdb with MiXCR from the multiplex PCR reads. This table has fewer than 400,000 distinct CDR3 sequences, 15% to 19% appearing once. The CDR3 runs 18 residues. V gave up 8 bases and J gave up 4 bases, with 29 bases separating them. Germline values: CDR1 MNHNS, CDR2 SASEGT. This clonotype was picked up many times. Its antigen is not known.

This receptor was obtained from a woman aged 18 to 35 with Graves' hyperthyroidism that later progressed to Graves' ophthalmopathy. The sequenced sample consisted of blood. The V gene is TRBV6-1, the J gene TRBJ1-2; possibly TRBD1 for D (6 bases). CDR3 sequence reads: CASLPGVGGDGVRYGYTF. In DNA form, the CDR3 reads TGTGCCAGCCTCCCAGGGGTCGGGGGCGATGGAGTCCGCTATGGCTACACCTTC.